What follows is one TCR beta chain and its context. Its matching antigen is unknown. The data stem from a study of cytomegalovirus exposure and HLA in healthy donors. Broader study findings: Researchers reported from a later analysis that most CMV-associated TCR beta chains appeared HLA-restricted. A cluster of highly shared sequence variants was likely a sequencing artifact.

Healthy individuals who donated bone marrow served as the donors. CDR1 and CDR2 from the germline V gene are GTSNPN and SVGIG (reference sequence). V gave up 3 bases and J gave up 0 bases, with 6 bases separating them. The CDR3 spans 13 residues. With 60 Vbeta and 13 Jbeta primers, the PCR was carried out. The protocol was immunoSEQ multiplex PCR, while the TCRdb copy is restricted to in-frame clones and leaves out a portion. Among 110,000 to 150,000 clones listed, around 82% were seen once. The genes are TRBV30 and TRBJ2-1; D is ambiguous. This TCR derives from a female donor in good health and CMV-seronegative. The material sequenced was PBMCs. CDR3: CAWRVSSYNEQFF. CDR3 nucleotide sequence: TGTGCCTGGAGGGTTAGCTCCTACAATGAGCAGTTCTTC.